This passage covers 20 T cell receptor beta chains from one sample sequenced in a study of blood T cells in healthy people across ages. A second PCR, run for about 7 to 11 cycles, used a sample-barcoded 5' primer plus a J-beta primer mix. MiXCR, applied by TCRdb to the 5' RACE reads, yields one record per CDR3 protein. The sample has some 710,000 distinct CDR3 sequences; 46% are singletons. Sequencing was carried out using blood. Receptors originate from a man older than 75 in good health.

CDR3 sequence reads: CSVEVQGARETQYF. The CDR3, as DNA: TGCAGCGTTGAAGTCCAGGGGGCTAGAGAGACCCAGTACTTC. V is TRBV29-1 and J is TRBJ2-5; 8 nucleotides line up with TRBD1. The CDR3 runs to 14 residues. V dropped 1 base and J dropped 4; count of bases not matched to a gene: 5. Germline assignment: CDR1 SQVTM and CDR2 ANQGSEA.

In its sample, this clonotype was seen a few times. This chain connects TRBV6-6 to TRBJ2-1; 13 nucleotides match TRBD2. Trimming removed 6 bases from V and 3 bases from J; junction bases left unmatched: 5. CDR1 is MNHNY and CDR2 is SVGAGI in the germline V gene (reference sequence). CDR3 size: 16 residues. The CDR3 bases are TGTGCCAGCAGCCAGGGACTAGCGGGATTCTACAATGAGCAGTTCTTC. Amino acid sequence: CASSQGLAGFYNEQFF.

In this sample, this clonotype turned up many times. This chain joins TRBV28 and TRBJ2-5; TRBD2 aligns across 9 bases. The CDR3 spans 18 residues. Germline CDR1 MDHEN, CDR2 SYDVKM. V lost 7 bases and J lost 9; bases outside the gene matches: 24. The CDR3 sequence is CASTPVDIASGTPLSQYF. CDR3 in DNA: TGTGCCAGCACCCCGGTTGACATCGCTAGCGGGACCCCCCTCTCCCAGTACTTC.

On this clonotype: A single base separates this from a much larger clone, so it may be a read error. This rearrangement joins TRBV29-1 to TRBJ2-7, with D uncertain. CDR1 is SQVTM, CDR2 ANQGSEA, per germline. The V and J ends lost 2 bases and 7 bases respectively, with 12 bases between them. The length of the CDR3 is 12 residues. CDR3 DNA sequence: TGCAGCGTTGAATCATCTTACAATGAGCAGTACTTC. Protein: CSVESSYNEQYF.

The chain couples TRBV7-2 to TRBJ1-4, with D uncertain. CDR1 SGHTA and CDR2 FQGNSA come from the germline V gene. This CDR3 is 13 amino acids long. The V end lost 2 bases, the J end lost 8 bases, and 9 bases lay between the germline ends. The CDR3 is CASSLFDGEKLFF. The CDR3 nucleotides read TGTGCCAGCAGCTTATTTGATGGGGAAAAACTGTTTTTT.

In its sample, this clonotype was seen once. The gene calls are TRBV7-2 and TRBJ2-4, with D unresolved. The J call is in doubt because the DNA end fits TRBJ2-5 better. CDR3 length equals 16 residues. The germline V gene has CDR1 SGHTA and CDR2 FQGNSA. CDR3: CASSLDYRGSLGTQYF. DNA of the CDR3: TGTGCCAGCAGCTTAGACTATCGTGGCTCCCTGGGGACCCAGTACTTC.

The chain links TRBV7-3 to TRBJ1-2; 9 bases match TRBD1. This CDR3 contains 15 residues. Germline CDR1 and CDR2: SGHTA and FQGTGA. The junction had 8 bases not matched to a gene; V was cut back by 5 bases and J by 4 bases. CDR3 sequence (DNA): TGTGCCAGCAGCCCAACACAGGGGGCGCGCTATGGCTACACCTTC. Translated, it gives CASSPTQGARYGYTF.

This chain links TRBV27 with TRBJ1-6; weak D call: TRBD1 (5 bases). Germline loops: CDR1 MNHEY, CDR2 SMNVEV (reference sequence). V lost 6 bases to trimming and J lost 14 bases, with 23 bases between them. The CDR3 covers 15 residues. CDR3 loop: CASSLTVRGIQALHF. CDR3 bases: TGTGCCAGCAGCCTTACGGTACGGGGGATTCAAGCCCTCCACTTT.

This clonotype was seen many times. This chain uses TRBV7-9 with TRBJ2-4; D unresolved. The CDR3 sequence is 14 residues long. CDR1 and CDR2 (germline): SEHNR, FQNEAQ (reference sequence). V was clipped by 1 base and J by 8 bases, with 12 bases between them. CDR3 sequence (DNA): TGTGCCAGCAGCTTAGTTGGAAGCCGCGACATTCAGTACTTC. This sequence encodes CASSLVGSRDIQYF.

CDR3 DNA: TGCAGTGCGGCACGCGGGGCGGTTAACACTGAAGCTTTCTTT. Translated, it gives CSAARGAVNTEAFF. This rearrangement joins TRBV20-1 to TRBJ1-1; D is perhaps TRBD1 (5 bases). Looked up from germline, CDR1 is DFQATT and CDR2 is SNEGSKA (reference sequence). There are 14 residues in the CDR3. The V gene lost 6 bases and the J gene lost 2 bases, with 16 bases spanning the gap.

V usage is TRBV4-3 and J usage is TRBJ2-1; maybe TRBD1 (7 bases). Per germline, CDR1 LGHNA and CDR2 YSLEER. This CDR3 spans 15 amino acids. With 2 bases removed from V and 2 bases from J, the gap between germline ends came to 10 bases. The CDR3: CASSQSGGTYNEQFF. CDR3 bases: TGCGCCAGCAGCCAATCAGGGGGGACCTACAATGAGCAGTTCTTC.

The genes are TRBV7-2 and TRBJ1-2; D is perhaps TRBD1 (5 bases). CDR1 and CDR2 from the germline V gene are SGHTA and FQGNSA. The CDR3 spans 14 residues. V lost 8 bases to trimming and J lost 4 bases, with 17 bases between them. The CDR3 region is CASRPEGAGYGYTF. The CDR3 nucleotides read TGTGCCAGCCGCCCGGAAGGGGCCGGCTATGGCTACACCTTC.

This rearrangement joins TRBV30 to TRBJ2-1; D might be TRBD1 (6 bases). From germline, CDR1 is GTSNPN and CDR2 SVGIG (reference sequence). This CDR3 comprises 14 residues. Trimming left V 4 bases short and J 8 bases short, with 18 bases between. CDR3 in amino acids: CAWTAGVIGDEQFF. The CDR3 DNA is TGTGCCTGGACGGCAGGGGTTATCGGTGATGAGCAGTTCTTC.

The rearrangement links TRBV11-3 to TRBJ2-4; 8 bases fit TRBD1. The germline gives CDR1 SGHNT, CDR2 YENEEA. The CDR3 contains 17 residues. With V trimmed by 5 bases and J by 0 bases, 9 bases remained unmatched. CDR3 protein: CASSTIWGQEAKNIQYF. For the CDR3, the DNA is TGTGCCAGCAGCACGATCTGGGGACAGGAAGCCAAAAACATTCAGTACTTC.

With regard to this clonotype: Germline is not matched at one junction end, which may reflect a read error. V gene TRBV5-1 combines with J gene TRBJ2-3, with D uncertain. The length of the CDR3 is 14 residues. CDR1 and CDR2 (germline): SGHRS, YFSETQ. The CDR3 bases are TGCGCCAGCAGCCCCTCGGGTCAGGCAGATACGCGGTATTTT. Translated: CASSPSGQADTRYF.

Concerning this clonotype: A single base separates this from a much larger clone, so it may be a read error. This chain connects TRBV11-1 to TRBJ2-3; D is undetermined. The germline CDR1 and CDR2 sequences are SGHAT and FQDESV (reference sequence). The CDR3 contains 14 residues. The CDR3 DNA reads TGTGCCAGCAGCCATAGATCTGTCGCAGATACGCGGTATTTT. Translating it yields CASSHRSVADTRYF.

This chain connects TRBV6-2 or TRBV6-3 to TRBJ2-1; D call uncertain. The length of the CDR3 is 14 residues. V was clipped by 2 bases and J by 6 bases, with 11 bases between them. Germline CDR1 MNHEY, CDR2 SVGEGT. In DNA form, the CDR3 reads TGTGCCAGCAGTTACCCGGGCAGAATCAATGAGCAGTTCTTC. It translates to CASSYPGRINEQFF.

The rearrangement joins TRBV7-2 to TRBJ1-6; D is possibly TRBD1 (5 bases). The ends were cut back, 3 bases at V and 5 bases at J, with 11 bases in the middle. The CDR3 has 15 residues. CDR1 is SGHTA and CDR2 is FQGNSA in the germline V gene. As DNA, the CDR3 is TGTGCCAGCAGCTTGAGACAGATAAATAATTCACCCCTCCACTTT. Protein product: CASSLRQINNSPLHF.

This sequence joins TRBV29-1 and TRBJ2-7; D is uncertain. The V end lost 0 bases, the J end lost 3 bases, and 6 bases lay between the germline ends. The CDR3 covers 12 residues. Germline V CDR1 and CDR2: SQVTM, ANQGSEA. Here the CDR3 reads CSVEEKNYEQYF. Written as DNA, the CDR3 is TGCAGCGTTGAAGAAAAGAACTACGAGCAGTACTTC.

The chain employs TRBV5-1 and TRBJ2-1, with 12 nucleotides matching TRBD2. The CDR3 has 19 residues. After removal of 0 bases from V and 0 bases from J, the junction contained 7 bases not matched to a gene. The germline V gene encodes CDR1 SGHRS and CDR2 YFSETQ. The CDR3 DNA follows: TGCGCCAGCAGCTTGGGTTGGACTAGCGGGATTAGCTCCTACAATGAGCAGTTCTTC. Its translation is CASSLGWTSGISSYNEQFF.